The sample holds a few counts of the clone carrying this T cell receptor (beta chain). Antigen unknown. V dropped 6 bases and J dropped 6 bases, with 17 bases sitting between them. Germline V gene sequence: CDR1 SGHTA, CDR2 FQGTGA. There are 14 residues in the CDR3. The PCR made use of 60 Vbeta and 13 Jbeta primers. Sequenced by immunoSEQ multiplex PCR; TCRdb stores in-frame clones only, minus some. The table includes 100,000 to 150,000 clones, about three quarters detected once. The source of the sample is a study of cytomegalovirus exposure and HLA in healthy donors. Findings of the study overall: Per a prior analysis, the majority of TCR beta V segments were productive roughly 90% or roughly 30% of the time.

The chain joins TRBV7-3 to TRBJ1-1; D possibly corresponds to TRBD1 (5 bases). Sequencing was carried out using PBMCs. This TCR derives from a woman in her twenties or thirties in good health and CMV-seronegative. DNA for the CDR3: TGTGCCAGCAGGATGGACACGACGAGCGCTGAAGCTTTCTTT. Its protein product is CASRMDTTSAEAFF.